This T cell receptor beta chain was identified during a study of blood T cell repertoires in COVID-19. Study summary: Whether acute or convalescent, the COVID-19 samples came from the United States, Italy and Spain. From T cells, B-cell-depleted T cells, or PBMCs came the material, which was cDNA or gDNA.

The CDR3 covers 13 residues. Germline V gene lookup returns CDR1 SGHTA and CDR2 FQGNSA. After removal of 4 bases from V and 8 bases from J, the junction contained 7 bases not matched to a gene. This clone was recorded once. Authors' processing steps: Reference gene primer amplification in the assay estimated nucleated cell counts. Assay: immunoSEQ multiplex PCR; the TCRdb copy retains only in-frame clones and omits some. That table gives V, J and clone size, and the DNA gave D and trimming. This repertoire shows 220,000 or so clones, about four fifths found once; its top ten account for approximately 2.5%.

The TCR sequence derives from a woman aged 55 to 70 with acute or convalescent COVID-19. What was sequenced was peripheral blood. The chain joins TRBV7-2 to TRBJ1-1; 7 nucleotides line up with TRBD1. Here the CDR3 reads CASSSRRTGEAFF. The CDR3, as DNA: TGTGCCAGCAGCTCTCGAAGGACAGGCGAAGCTTTCTTT.